The clone carrying this T cell receptor (beta chain) was detected a few times. One junction end disagrees with the germline gene, perhaps due to a read error. In the PCR, 60 Vbeta and 13 Jbeta primers were used. Profiling relied on immunoSEQ multiplex PCR, and the TCRdb table lists in-frame clones only, not all of them. The profile shows 200,000 or so clones, nearly 80% of them singletons. The data belong to a study of cytomegalovirus exposure and HLA in healthy donors. The CDR3 covers 17 residues. Looked up from germline, CDR1 is SGHTA and CDR2 is FQGNSA. Specimen: PBMCs. The V gene is TRBV7-2, the J gene TRBJ2-4; 7 nucleotides agree with TRBD2. The TCR was taken from a woman in her 30s in good health and CMV-seropositive. CDR3 in DNA: TGTGCCAGCAGCCTAGCGGAGGGCAGGGATGCCAAAAACATTCAGTACTTC. It codes for CASSLAEGRDAKNIQYF.